Listed here is a single T cell receptor (beta chain). Method: immunoSEQ multiplex PCR; TCRdb's copy keeps in-frame clones and lacks some. This sample has roughly 770,000 clones, with approximately 97% found just once. The entry originates in a study of shared clonotypes between healthy human individuals. Germline lookup yields CDR1 SGHNT and CDR2 YYREEE (reference sequence). The CDR3 runs 15 residues. Trimming stripped 0 bases from V and 5 bases from J, with 14 bases between. Naive CD8 cells, CD45RO-negative and positively selected for CCR7, excluded terminally differentiated effector memory CD45RA+ cells.

V and J are TRBV5-4 and TRBJ2-5; D gene unclear. Sequencing used naive CD8+ T cells sorted from blood. The TCR was taken from a man aged 25-45 years in good health. CDR3 amino acids: CASSLVPYKWETQYF. CDR3 sequence (DNA): TGTGCCAGCAGCTTGGTGCCTTATAAATGGGAGACCCAGTACTTC.